This is a list of T cell receptor beta chains from one sample in a study of early stage breast cancer tumors. Profiled with immunoSEQ multiplex PCR; TCRdb holds only in-frame clones, not every one. The sample consists of roughly 30,000 clones, 70% to 75% of them appearing once. Input material: blood. The receptor source for this set is a person between 35 and 49 years old with breast cancer. CDR3s include the opening cysteine and the closing phenylalanine or tryptophan.

CDR3aa,j_gene,v_gene
CASSQRAGWGTEAFF,TRBJ1-1,TRBV4-3
CASSKTEYNEQFF,TRBJ2-1,TRBV11-1
CASSLYLRETQYF,TRBJ2-5,TRBV12-1
CASSLWAAGGDNEQFF,TRBJ2-1,TRBV28
CASSQLDMGFSGANVLTF,TRBJ2-6,TRBV4-1
CASSAGQGQPQHF,TRBJ1-5,TRBV7-2
CSVQGYNEQFF,TRBJ2-1,TRBV29-1
CASSPRTQQDTQYF,TRBJ2-3,TRBV11-3
CAISESIGLVGGTYNEQFF,TRBJ2-1,TRBV10-3
CASSEVQGGEKLFF,TRBJ1-4,TRBV6-1
CASSTGGLNEQFF,TRBJ2-1,TRBV18
CASSFPSTTNEKLFF,TRBJ1-4,TRBV7-9
CARKQGYSNQPQHF,TRBJ1-5,TRBV5-4
CASSRKASGRSQETQYF,TRBJ2-5,TRBV7-8
CASSLASGTKLSNEQFF,TRBJ2-1,TRBV11-3
CASSQTGLARPNTGELFF,TRBJ2-2,TRBV19
CASSTSGGYTF,TRBJ1-2,TRBV6-5
CASRDRAGYGYTF,TRBJ1-2,TRBV28
CASSERGGNQPQHF,TRBJ1-5,TRBV9
CASGTGFISSEQFF,TRBJ2-1,TRBV27
CSAGHGQYEQYF,TRBJ2-7,TRBV29-1
CSVVQGRDYGYTF,TRBJ1-2,TRBV29-1
CASRQMTGTGNYGYTF,TRBJ1-2,TRBV4-1
CASSIRDRVLTVGYTF,TRBJ1-2,TRBV19
CASSQEVNTEAFF,TRBJ1-1,TRBV7-3
CASSPDRSYGYTF,TRBJ1-2,TRBV5-1
CASSRGTSGRGSYEQYF,TRBJ2-7,TRBV28
CASSTGTGGSNEQFF,TRBJ2-1,TRBV6-1